The 10 T cell receptor beta chains listed next were all sequenced from one sample in a study of spatial heterogeneity in lung cancer. TCRdb ran MiXCR on the 5' RACE reads and lists one entry per CDR3 protein. This sample has around 25,000 distinct CDR3 sequences, with around 13% found just once. Described time point: sample taken at primary tumor resection. Whole RNA was taken from tumor, nontumor lung or frozen PBMC; it was then sequenced unsorted. This material consisted of PBMCs, taken at surgery. Receptors originate from a female donor with early-stage non-small cell lung cancer.

There are many counts of this clonotype. The V gene is TRBV19, the J gene TRBJ2-3, with D tentatively TRBD2 (5 bases). V was clipped by 6 bases and J by 2 bases, with 18 bases between them. From germline, CDR1 is LNHDA and CDR2 SQIVND (reference sequence). The CDR3 runs 16 residues. The CDR3 here is CASRPFSEVLTDTQYF. The CDR3 DNA follows: TGTGCCAGTAGGCCCTTTAGCGAGGTACTCACAGATACGCAGTATTTT.

This clonotype was seen at least ten times. The chain employs TRBV3-1 and TRBJ2-2; the D gene could be TRBD1 or TRBD2 (6 bases each). Germline values: CDR1 LGHDT, CDR2 YNNKEL (reference sequence). V was pared by 1 base and J by 5 bases, with 11 bases between. This CDR3 is 15 amino acids long. CDR3 loop: CASSQGGARTGELFF. CDR3 coding DNA: TGTGCCAGCAGCCAAGGGGGGGCGCGAACCGGGGAGCTGTTTTTT.

The genes are TRBV12-3 or TRBV12-4 and TRBJ2-5, with 9 bases identical to TRBD1. The CDR3 runs to 15 residues. V was pared by 4 bases and J by 3 bases, with 6 bases of the junction left unmatched. CDR3 residues: CASSSGTGRKETQYF. The CDR3 DNA sequence: TGTGCCAGCAGTTCCGGGACAGGGAGAAAAGAGACCCAGTACTTC.

This clonotype was seen repeatedly, ten times or more. V is TRBV12-3 or TRBV12-4 and J is TRBJ2-5; 8 bases are shared with TRBD2. The CDR3 contains 16 residues. Trimming cost V 2 bases and J 5 bases; bases outside gene matches: 10. The DNA of the CDR3 is TGTGCCAGCAGTTTATTGACGGGGGGGCCTCAGGAGACCCAGTACTTC. It translates to CASSLLTGGPQETQYF.

Many counts were recorded for this clonotype. An end of the junction does not agree with germline; a read error may underlie this. The chain links TRBV7-7 to TRBJ1-4, with TRBD1 matching 8 bases. The CDR3 runs 16 residues. Germline CDR1 and CDR2: SSHAT and FNYEAQ (reference sequence). This CDR3 reads CASSFLRGPTNEKLFF. The CDR3 region has the DNA TGTGCTAGCAGCTTCCTCAGGGGGCCGACTAATGAAAAACTGTTTTTT.

This clonotype has ten or more counts. The V call is TRBV7-8, the J call TRBJ1-1, with 9 bases that match TRBD1. Germline trimming cut 5 bases from V and 4 bases from J; bases unmatched to any gene: 8. The V gene's germline CDR1 is SGHVS and CDR2 FQNEAQ. CDR3 length equals 15 residues. CDR3 bases: TGTGCCAGCAGCCCGCGCCGACAGGGGGGCACTGAAGCTTTCTTT. The encoded protein is CASSPRRQGGTEAFF.

This clonotype came up a few times. This chain joins TRBV10-3 and TRBJ1-2; D unresolved. This CDR3 region has 15 residues. V lost 0 bases to trimming and J lost 3 bases, with 11 bases between them. Germline V gene sequence: CDR1 ENHRY, CDR2 SYGVKD. This CDR3 is CAISESNRGDYGYTF. The DNA for the CDR3 is TGTGCCATCAGTGAGTCGAATAGAGGTGACTATGGCTACACCTTC.

This clonotype is medium-sized (0.01 to 0.1%) within its sample. The genes are TRBV6-6 and TRBJ2-7; D remains ambiguous. V lost 6 bases, J lost 0 bases, and 15 bases lay in between. The CDR3 loop spans 15 amino acids. Germline V gene sequence: CDR1 MNHNY, CDR2 SVGAGI (reference sequence). The chain's CDR3 is CASRPVTPGSYEQYF. The CDR3 region has the DNA TGTGCCAGCAGACCAGTTACCCCAGGCTCCTACGAGCAGTACTTC.

This clonotype was recorded a few times. The chain uses TRBV13 and TRBJ2-7; 8 positions agree with TRBD1. Germline V gene sequence: CDR1 PRHDT, CDR2 FYEKMQ (reference sequence). The junction had 5 bases not matched to a gene; V was cut back by 2 bases and J by 5 bases. The CDR3 has 14 amino acids. CDR3 in amino acids: CASSLITGGNEQYV. CDR3 nucleotides: TGTGCCAGCAGCTTAATTACAGGGGGTAACGAGCAGTACGTC.

About this clonotype: This may be a read error, as it is one base from a much larger clone. The missing conserved phenylalanine or tryptophan at the end of this CDR3 makes a read error likely. The CDR3: CASSRLPPSGVSSYNEQFL. CDR3 nucleotide sequence: TGTGCCAGCAGCCGTCTCCCCCCTAGCGGCGTAAGCTCCTACAATGAGCAGTTCTTA. The chain couples TRBV3-1 to TRBJ2-1, with TRBD2 identical over 7 bases. Trimming took 4 bases from V and 0 from J; bases not matched to a gene: 15. Germline V gene data show CDR1 as LGHDT and CDR2 as YNNKEL (reference sequence). CDR3 length equals 19 residues.